This T cell receptor (beta chain) derives from a study of blood T cell repertoires in COVID-19. Across the whole study: COVID-19 samples, acute and convalescent, were from the United States, Italy and Spain. Sample material is recorded as cDNA or gDNA derived from T cells, B-cell-depleted T cells, or PBMCs.

Source study methods: Nucleated cell counts were estimated from reference gene primer amplification. The protocol was immunoSEQ multiplex PCR, while the TCRdb copy is restricted to in-frame clones and leaves out a portion. D and trimming were read from the DNA, whereas the V and J calls and clone size are those reported in that table. The sample shows around 250,000 clones, roughly 85% of them seen only once. The CDR3 is made up of 18 amino acids. CDR1 ENHRY and CDR2 SYGVKD come from the germline V gene. V lost 0 bases, J lost 0 bases, and 6 bases stayed unmatched. This clonotype originated in a woman aged 50 to 60 with acute COVID-19. V gene TRBV10-3 combines with J gene TRBJ2-1; 9 nucleotides match TRBD2. The sample comprised PBMCs or T cells enriched from blood (not recorded which). The chain's CDR3 is CAISESASGAISYNEQFF. The CDR3 DNA is TGTGCCATCAGTGAGTCCGCTAGCGGGGCTATCTCCTACAATGAGCAGTTCTTC.